Given below is one TCR beta chain in context. Its antigen remains unidentified. Only in-frame clones appear in the TCRdb table, and some are missing; sequencing was by immunoSEQ multiplex PCR. The repertoire holds approximately 40,000 clones, with 84% as singletons. The source of the sample is a study of a mutant IDH1 vaccine in newly diagnosed glioma. Study background: Patients received eight vaccinations in weeks 1, 3, 5, 7, 11, 15, 19, 23. First vaccine doses came 4-6 weeks after radiotherapy alone, or with temozolomide cycles. Patients' prior therapy spanned radiotherapy, temozolomide, or both; most underwent both.

Regarding time point: week 11, during vaccination. Doses consisted of 300 ug of mutant IDH1 20-mer peptide each, paired with topical imiquimod. Patients carried new grade 3 or 4 IDH1-mutant astrocytomas lacking nuclear ATRX. From germline, CDR1 is MNHEY and CDR2 SMNVEV (reference sequence). Trimming removed 5 bases from V and 0 bases from J, with 5 bases in between. This CDR3 is built from 14 residues. The TCR sequence derives from a man aged 35 to 55 with glioma. This material consisted of PBMCs, taken from a glioma patient whose treatment included an IDH1 peptide vaccine. This chain links TRBV27 with TRBJ2-6; D not certain. This CDR3 reads CASSPSSGANVLTF. CDR3 DNA sequence: TGTGCCAGCAGTCCAAGCTCTGGGGCCAACGTCCTGACTTTC.